This T cell receptor beta chain was found in a study of CD8+ T cells in alopecia areata. The overall study: Affected scalp percentage determined the severity score of treated patients. Study observations and caveats: Persistence in scalp and blood during tofacitinib was observed for many expanded lesional clones. Baseline CD8+ expansion's link to response remains uncertain, as there was one nonresponder. Sequencing of scalp samples also captures resident alphabeta T cells of normal skin.

RNA extraction and reverse transcription yielded cDNA as sequencing template. Generated by immunoSEQ multiplex PCR, the TCRdb table keeps only in-frame clones and is missing some. The table records more than 150,000 clones, about 60% of them present only once. Treatment: oral pan-JAK inhibitor, 5-10 mg twice daily. The length of the CDR3 is 15 residues. The germline gives CDR1 SGHDN, CDR2 FVKESK. The V and J ends lost 2 bases and 8 bases respectively, with 15 bases between them. This clone was detected only a few times. Its target is unknown. The sequence derives from a human donor with alopecia areata. Sequences were derived from CD8+ T cells sorted from blood, sampled at week 24, from a patient treated with tofacitinib. The gene calls are TRBV14 and TRBJ1-4; D is unresolved. The CDR3 coding sequence is TGTGCCAGCAGCCAAAAAGTGGGGTCTGCCGAAAAACTGTTTTTT. This translates into CASSQKVGSAEKLFF. The variable domain in full, with the rest retrieved from reference TRBV14 and TRBJ1-4, is EAGVTQFPSHSVIEKGQTVTLRCDPISGHDNLYWYRRVMGKEIKFLLHFVKESKQDESGMPNNRFLAERTGGTYSTLKVQPAELEDSGVYFCASSQKVGSAEKLFFGSGTQLSVL.